These T cell receptor beta chains were read from a single sample in a study of early T cells in non-severe SARS-CoV-2 infection. TCRdb ran MiXCR on the 5' RACE reads and lists one entry per CDR3 protein. The sample has about 44,000 distinct CDR3 sequences, roughly 6.6% seen once. This sample comprised whole blood, obtained at baseline. Source of these receptors: an adult who was a healthcare worker with PCR-confirmed SARS-CoV-2 infection or an uninfected control (not recorded which). The CDR3 runs from the conserved cysteine through the conserved F or W. The D gene is left open where the match is weak. Rows give clone size only sometimes, using once, few, many, or a class for an expanded clone.

j_call: TRBJ1-5; clone_size: .; d_call: .; v_call: TRBV21-1; cdr3_nt: TGTGCCAGCAGCAAAGAAAATTACAATCAGCCCCAGCATTTT; cdr3_aa: CASSKENYNQPQHF
j_call: TRBJ2-7; clone_size: .; d_call: .; v_call: TRBV28; cdr3_nt: TGTGCCAGCAGCGTCCAGGGATTTGGCTACGAGCAGTACTTC; cdr3_aa: CASSVQGFGYEQYF
j_call: TRBJ1-2; clone_size: .; d_call: TRBD1; v_call: TRBV7-2; cdr3_nt: TGTGCCAGCAGCTTACCCCAGGGGGTGCGTGGCTACACCTTC; cdr3_aa: CASSLPQGVRGYTF
j_call: TRBJ2-7; clone_size: many; d_call: .; v_call: TRBV6-2/TRBV6-3; cdr3_nt: TGTGCCAGCAGCCGAGACTACGAGCAGTACTTC; cdr3_aa: CASSRDYEQYF
j_call: TRBJ2-1; clone_size: few; d_call: .; v_call: TRBV5-1; cdr3_nt: TGCGCCAGCAGCTTGGGGATAGGGAATGAGCAGTTCTTC; cdr3_aa: CASSLGIGNEQFF
j_call: TRBJ2-7; clone_size: .; d_call: .; v_call: TRBV7-2; cdr3_nt: TGTGCCAGCAGCCCCGGTTCAGCGGGTGACCTATCCTACGAGCAGTACTTC; cdr3_aa: CASSPGSAGDLSYEQYF
j_call: TRBJ2-5; clone_size: .; d_call: TRBD2; v_call: TRBV28; cdr3_nt: TGTGCCAGCAGTTCTCCGGGACTAGCGGGAGGCCAAGAGACCCAGTACTTC; cdr3_aa: CASSSPGLAGGQETQYF
j_call: TRBJ2-3; clone_size: many; d_call: TRBD2; v_call: TRBV7-3; cdr3_nt: TGTGCCAGCAGCTCGTCCGGGACTAGCGGGACAAGCACAGATACGCAGTATTTT; cdr3_aa: CASSSSGTSGTSTDTQYF
j_call: TRBJ1-4; clone_size: .; d_call: TRBD1; v_call: TRBV28; cdr3_nt: TGTGCCAGCAGTCAAGGGGGCCCTAATGAAAAACTGTTTTTT; cdr3_aa: CASSQGGPNEKLFF
j_call: TRBJ2-2; clone_size: many; d_call: .; v_call: TRBV7-3; cdr3_nt: TGTGCCAGCAGCCCAAGTTTTCAGCTGGGCACCGGGGAGCTGTTTTTT; cdr3_aa: CASSPSFQLGTGELFF
j_call: TRBJ2-7; clone_size: many; d_call: .; v_call: TRBV5-4; cdr3_nt: TGTGCCAGCAGCTTTGGCTGGTCCCAGGAGGAGCAGTACTTC; cdr3_aa: CASSFGWSQEEQYF
j_call: TRBJ2-1; clone_size: few; d_call: TRBD1; v_call: TRBV6-5; cdr3_nt: TGTGCCAGCAGTAGCCTTAGTTCAGGGGGCCTTTACAATGAGCAGTTCTTC; cdr3_aa: CASSSLSSGGLYNEQFF
j_call: TRBJ1-1; clone_size: many; d_call: .; v_call: TRBV7-9; cdr3_nt: TGTGCCAGCAGCTTACGGTTGAACACTGAAGCTTTCTTT; cdr3_aa: CASSLRLNTEAFF
j_call: TRBJ2-1; clone_size: .; d_call: .; v_call: TRBV4-3; cdr3_nt: TGCGCCAGCAGCCAAGACGGAGGGGTTGGCAATGAGCAGTTCTTC; cdr3_aa: CASSQDGGVGNEQFF
j_call: TRBJ2-7; clone_size: .; d_call: .; v_call: TRBV2; cdr3_nt: TGTGCCAACGGGGCCGACCCGTACGAGCAGTACTTC; cdr3_aa: CANGADPYEQYF
j_call: TRBJ1-1; clone_size: many; d_call: TRBD1; v_call: TRBV4-3; cdr3_nt: TGCGCCAGCAGCCAGGACAGGGAATACACTGAAGCTTTCTTT; cdr3_aa: CASSQDREYTEAFF
j_call: TRBJ2-5; clone_size: .; d_call: .; v_call: TRBV6-2/TRBV6-3; cdr3_nt: TGTGCCAGCAGTCTCAGCCCAGAGACCCAGTACTTC; cdr3_aa: CASSLSPETQYF